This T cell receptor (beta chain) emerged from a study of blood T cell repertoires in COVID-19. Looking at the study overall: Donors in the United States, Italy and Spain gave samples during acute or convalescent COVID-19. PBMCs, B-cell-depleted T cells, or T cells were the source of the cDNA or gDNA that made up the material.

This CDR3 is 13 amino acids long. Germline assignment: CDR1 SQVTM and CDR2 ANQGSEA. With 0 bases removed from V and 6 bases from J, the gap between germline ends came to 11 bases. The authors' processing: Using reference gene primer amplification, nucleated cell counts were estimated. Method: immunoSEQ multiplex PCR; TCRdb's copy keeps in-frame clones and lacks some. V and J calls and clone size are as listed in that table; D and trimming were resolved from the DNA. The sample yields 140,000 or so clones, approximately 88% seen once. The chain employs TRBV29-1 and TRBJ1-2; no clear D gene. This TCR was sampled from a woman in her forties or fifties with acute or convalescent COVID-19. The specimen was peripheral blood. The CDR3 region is CSVEDLTLNGYTF. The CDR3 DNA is TGCAGCGTTGAAGATCTAACCCTTAATGGCTACACCTTC.